This paragraph reports one TCR beta chain. The antigen this receptor binds is unknown. Base qualities are not recorded, but no much larger clone differs from it by a single base. These data come from a study of blood T cells in healthy people across ages (dated by TCRdb to the mid-2010s). General notes on the study: In model experiments, template switching captured roughly one uniquely barcoded TCR beta cDNA molecule for every two T cells. Age-related changes in TCR beta repertoire diversity were measured in the study by deep sequencing normalized with unique cDNA molecular identifiers. Donors were grouped into four age groups: young (average 16 years), middle-aged (39), aged (about 60) and long-lived (about 90). To avoid experimental bias, donors of different ages were distributed randomly across sequencing lanes. The study analyzed two additional independent replicas of 1 million unique cDNA reads from the same blood draw for two donors, one aged 18 to 30 and one aged 80 or older. The study at large found these results: Because donor CMV infection status was unknown, age-related changes in expanded clonotypes were potentially confounded. The long-lived group showed more naive CD4+ T cells, fewer expanded clones and increased TCR diversity than the aged group, suggesting age selection. Observed TCR beta diversity correlated strongly with the percentage of naive T cells measured by flow cytometry. Observed TCR beta diversity per million T cells fell roughly linearly with age, and a significant reduction was already apparent by age roughly 40. Estimates of total diversity based on one million sequenced T cells were considered lower bounds and underestimates. Conclusive comparison of naive and antigen-experienced compartments was prevented by the profiling of bulk unsorted PBMCs.

Measured from the cysteine to the phenylalanine, the CDR3 is 13 residues long. Of the read, only the CDR3 DNA is kept; its 39 bases are in frame from base 1. Between the V and J ends, shortened by 6 bases and 4 bases respectively, the junction contains 9 bases. CDR1 and CDR2 were assigned from the germline V gene as MDHEN and SYDVKM. Donors were 40 or so systemically healthy Caucasian individuals from Russia aged roughly 6 to 90 years. Each donor gave about 9.8 milliliters of peripheral blood, drawn into EDTA-treated Vacutainer tubes. Ficoll-Paque density-gradient centrifugation was used to isolate PBMCs, with at least 7 million per sample. Total RNA was extracted from PBMCs with Trizol reagent, with at least 5 micrograms obtained per sample. For every donor, an aliquot of PBMCs went through flow cytometry to measure the percentages of naive CD45RAhigh/CD27high T cells. Receptor amplification or capture employed 5' RACE. Sequencing took place on an Illumina HiSeq 2500. A second PCR of roughly 6 to 12 cycles was run with a J-beta primer mix and a sample-barcoded 5' primer. A unique molecular identifier was introduced onto each TCR beta cDNA molecule by a template-switch 5' adaptor carrying 12 random nucleotides. Each sample yielded at least 3 million CDR3-containing paired-end reads. First-strand cDNA synthesis was performed from all RNA using the Mint cDNA synthesis kit, with priming by a TRBC-specific oligonucleotide. All cDNA was treated with uracil-DNA glycosylase and then went through a first 18-cycle PCR with the universal primers M1SS and BC2_uni_R. Per the original workflow: Each sample was normalized by randomly selecting 1 million high-quality reads, each carrying a distinct molecular identifier. Instead of being binned into consensus sequences, reads that shared molecular identifiers were thrown out. MiTCR, with a Q25 quality threshold and the strictest error-elimination algorithm, was used for CDR3 identification, clonotype clustering and error correction. A nonparametric unseen species model with Euler transformation was used to estimate lower-bound total TCR beta diversity. TCRdb reprocessing: public reads trimmed at Q25 with fastp, clones called with MiXCR, in-frame beta chains kept. CDR3 protein sequences are deduplicated, and each keeps its most common genes and DNA. The V and J calls, along with clone size, are taken from TCRdb and not from the paper's own processing. The sample data list about 1.6 million distinct CDR3 sequences, and 30% to 35% of these were observed just once. The ten largest clones represent around 11% of the sample.

This receptor was taken from a woman in her 30s in good health. Sample: blood. This sequence uses TRBV28 and TRBJ1-4; the D gene cannot be resolved reliably. The CDR3 is CASRHDYNEKLFF. The sequence in DNA is TGTGCCAGCAGGCACGACTATAATGAAAAACTGTTTTTT.